These 17 T cell receptor beta chains originate from one sample sequenced in a study of cytomegalovirus exposure and HLA in healthy donors (dated by TCRdb to about 2017). The library came from the immunoSEQ multiplex PCR assay. The multiplex PCR relied on a mix of 60 forward primers for TCR Vbeta segments and 13 reverse primers for TCR Jbeta segments. Held by TCRdb, this immuneACCESS table contains in-frame sequences only and omits some clones. Under half of the omission traces to an unresolved V gene where checked; the cause of the rest is unknown. The sample table contains just over 65,000 clones; only one count was recorded for 80% to 90% of them. The ten most abundant clones make up 6.5% to 8% of the sample. The specimen sequenced was PBMCs. The receptor set was obtained from a human donor in good health.

This clone was counted a few times. The rearrangement joins TRBV5-4 to TRBJ2-5; a weak D match, TRBD1 (6 bases). CDR3 size: 14 residues. In germline, CDR1 is SGHNT, CDR2 YYREEE (reference sequence). The V end was cut by 4 bases, the J end by 4 bases, with 14 bases between. The CDR3 protein is CASSITGIRETQYF. Here the CDR3 DNA reads TGTGCCAGCAGCATTACAGGGATTAGAGAGACCCAGTACTTC.

The chain employs TRBV7-9 and TRBJ1-4; D remains ambiguous. Germline CDR1 reads SEHNR; CDR2 reads FQNEAQ (reference sequence). V was clipped by 10 bases and J by 7 bases, with 10 bases between them. This CDR3 contains 11 residues. In nucleotides, the CDR3 is TGTGCCACCTGGGCTGGTGAAAAACTGTTTTTT. This gives the protein CATWAGEKLFF.

The chain recombines TRBV4-1 with TRBJ2-6; D is undetermined. Trimming removed 4 bases at V and 0 bases at J, with 7 bases between. The germline gives CDR1 MGHRA, CDR2 YSYEKL. The CDR3 runs to 15 residues. The chain's CDR3 is CASSPYYSGANVLTF. The CDR3 DNA sequence: TGCGCCAGCAGCCCCTACTACTCTGGGGCCAACGTCCTGACTTTC.

The chain is built from TRBV29-1 and TRBJ2-1; 7 positions match TRBD1. This CDR3 is 16 amino acids long. The V and J ends lost 6 bases and 2 bases, in that order; junction bases with no gene match: 13. Germline V lookup: CDR1 SQVTM, CDR2 ANQGSEA. CDR3 loop: CSVVGSWDSAYNEQFF. The CDR3 DNA reads as TGCAGCGTCGTAGGTTCTTGGGACAGCGCCTACAATGAGCAGTTCTTC.

The J gene is TRBJ2-5, the V gene TRBV2; the match to TRBD2 covers 10 bases. V dropped 5 bases and J dropped 5; count of bases not matched to a gene: 8. Germline values: CDR1 SNHLY, CDR2 FYNNEI. The CDR3 contains 15 residues. Here the CDR3 reads CASSSQRGGLETQYF. The DNA of the CDR3 is TGTGCCAGCAGTTCCCAGCGGGGGGGCCTGGAGACCCAGTACTTC.

This clone was observed a handful of times. V is TRBV2 and J is TRBJ1-6, with D tentatively TRBD1 (6 bases). The CDR3 covers 17 residues. Germline loops: CDR1 SNHLY, CDR2 FYNNEI. Trimming took off 3 bases at V and 0 bases at J, with 12 bases between the two ends. CDR3 nucleotide sequence: TGTGCCAGCAGTGAGGTCAGGGGTAGCTCCTATAATTCACCCCTCCACTTT. It encodes CASSEVRGSSYNSPLHF.

The CDR3 spells CASSLDWGRRETQYF. The CDR3 DNA follows: TGCGCCAGCAGCCTTGACTGGGGGCGCCGAGAGACCCAGTACTTC. This chain links TRBV5-1 with TRBJ2-5; maybe TRBD1 (6 bases). Germline V lookup: CDR1 SGHRS, CDR2 YFSETQ. The ends were cut back, 4 bases at V and 4 bases at J, with 17 bases in the middle. CDR3 length: 15 residues.

The CDR3 here is CASSESGSYTF. CDR3 sequence (DNA): TGTGCCAGCAGCGAATCGGGTAGCTACACCTTC. The rearrangement uses TRBV9 and TRBJ1-2; D unclear. This CDR3 has 11 amino acids. Germline V CDR1 and CDR2: SGDLS, YYNGEE. Trimming pared 3 bases from V and 9 bases from J, leaving 9 bases between.

The V and J genes are TRBV5-1 and TRBJ2-3; 12 bases are a match to TRBD2. The germline V gene encodes CDR1 SGHRS and CDR2 YFSETQ. V lost 6 bases and J lost 1; bases outside the gene matches: 3. This CDR3 spans 15 amino acids. The CDR3 nucleotides read TGCGCCAGCAAAAGACTAGCGGGGGGCACAGATACGCAGTATTTT. This codes for CASKRLAGGTDTQYF.

The chain couples TRBV29-1 to TRBJ2-2, with 10 bases that match TRBD2. The CDR3 contains 13 residues. Trimming removed 6 bases from V and 7 bases from J; junction bases left unmatched: 5. In germline, CDR1 is SQVTM, CDR2 ANQGSEA. CDR3 DNA: TGCAGCGTCCCCAGACTAGCGGGCGGGGAGCTGTTTTTT. It yields the protein CSVPRLAGGELFF.

The chain joins TRBV5-4 to TRBJ2-1; perhaps TRBD2 as D (8 bases). CDR3 length: 16 residues. The V end lost 4 bases, the J end lost 3 bases, and 17 bases lay between the germline ends. Germline V lookup: CDR1 SGHNT, CDR2 YYREEE (reference sequence). The CDR3 here is CASSGKGAGGYNEQFF. CDR3 DNA: TGTGCCAGCAGCGGAAAGGGGGCGGGGGGCTACAATGAGCAGTTCTTC.

The chain uses TRBV9 and TRBJ2-2; TRBD2 aligns across 9 bases. J lost 3 bases, V lost 2 bases, and 8 bases had no gene match. The CDR3 totals 17 residues. The germline V gene encodes CDR1 SGDLS and CDR2 YYNGEE. The CDR3 loop reads CASSVRASGAYTGELFF. The CDR3, as DNA: TGTGCCAGCAGCGTTAGGGCTAGCGGGGCGTACACCGGGGAGCTGTTTTTT.

This chain links TRBV6-1 with TRBJ2-5, with 9 bases matching TRBD2. Germline CDR1 is MNHNS and CDR2 is SASEGT. This CDR3 region has 17 residues. After removal of 4 bases from V and 2 bases from J, the junction contained 11 bases not matched to a gene. The CDR3 sequence is CASSALVPTSGQETQYF. The CDR3 DNA sequence: TGTGCCAGCAGTGCTCTCGTCCCAACTAGCGGGCAAGAGACCCAGTACTTC.

The chain uses TRBV7-2 and TRBJ2-1, with 9 bases matching TRBD2. Germline CDR1 reads SGHTA; CDR2 reads FQGNSA. V lost 2 bases and J lost 9; bases outside the gene matches: 11. This CDR3 contains 16 residues. CDR3 sequence: CASSLIVGNSGGEQFF. CDR3 sequence (DNA): TGTGCCAGCAGCTTAATAGTTGGGAATAGCGGGGGTGAGCAGTTCTTC.

V gene TRBV2 combines with J gene TRBJ1-5, with a tentative D call TRBD1 (5 bases). Germline CDR1 SNHLY, CDR2 FYNNEI. This CDR3 region has 16 residues. V was trimmed by 7 bases and J by 0 bases, leaving 16 bases between them. As DNA, the CDR3 is TGTGCCAGCACCGTATGGGGGGACTATAGCAATCAGCCCCAGCATTTT. This sequence encodes CASTVWGDYSNQPQHF.

This clone was recorded once. This chain joins TRBV7-2 and TRBJ2-4, with D hard to call. V was pared by 4 bases and J by 6 bases, with 10 bases between. The CDR3 has 13 residues. The V gene's germline CDR1 is SGHTA and CDR2 FQGNSA. The CDR3 DNA sequence: TGTGCCAGCAGCTCCTCATCGGGAAACATTCAGTACTTC. It translates to CASSSSSGNIQYF.

J is TRBJ2-7 and V is TRBV19; 10 nucleotides align to TRBD1. V trimming: 2 bases; J trimming: 6 bases; junction bases outside the gene matches: 10. Germline loops: CDR1 LNHDA, CDR2 SQIVND (reference sequence). The CDR3 loop spans 16 amino acids. The CDR3 region is CASSILGQGTNPEQYF. CDR3 coding DNA: TGTGCCAGTAGTATATTGGGACAGGGGACTAATCCCGAGCAGTACTTC.